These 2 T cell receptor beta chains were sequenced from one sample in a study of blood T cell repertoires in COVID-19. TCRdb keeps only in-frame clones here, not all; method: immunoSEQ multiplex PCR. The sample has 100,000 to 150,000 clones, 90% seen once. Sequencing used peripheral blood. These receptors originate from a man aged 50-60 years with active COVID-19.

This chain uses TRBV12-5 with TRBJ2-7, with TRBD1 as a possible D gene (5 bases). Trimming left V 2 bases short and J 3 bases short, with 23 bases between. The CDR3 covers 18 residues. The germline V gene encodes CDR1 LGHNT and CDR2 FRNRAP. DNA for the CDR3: TGTGCTAGTGGTTTGCCCCAAAGGGGTTTTTCCTCTCACTACGAGCAGTACGTC. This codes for CASGLPQRGFSSHYEQYV.

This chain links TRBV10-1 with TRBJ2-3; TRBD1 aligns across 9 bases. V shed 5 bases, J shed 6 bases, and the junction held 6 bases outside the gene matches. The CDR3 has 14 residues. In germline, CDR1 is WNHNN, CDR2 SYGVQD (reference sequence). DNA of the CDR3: TGCGCCAGCAGTTTCCGGGACAGGGCCGATACGCAGTATTTT. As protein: CASSFRDRADTQYF.